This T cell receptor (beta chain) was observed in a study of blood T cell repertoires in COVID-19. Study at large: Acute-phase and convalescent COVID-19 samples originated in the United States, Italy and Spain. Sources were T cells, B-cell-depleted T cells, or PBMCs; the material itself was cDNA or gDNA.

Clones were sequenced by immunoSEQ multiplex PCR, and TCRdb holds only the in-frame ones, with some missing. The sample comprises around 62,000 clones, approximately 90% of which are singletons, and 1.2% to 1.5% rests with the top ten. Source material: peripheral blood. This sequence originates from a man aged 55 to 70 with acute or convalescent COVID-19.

CDR3 sequence (DNA): TGTGCCAGCAGGGGGAACGGACAGGAAAAACTGTTTTTT. Encoded protein: CASRGNGQEKLFF. The chain carries TRBV2 and TRBJ1-4; possibly TRBD1 for D (6 bases). The germline V gene has CDR1 SNHLY and CDR2 FYNNEI. V lost 6 bases, J lost 8 bases, and 13 bases lay in between. The CDR3 is 13 amino acids. Filled out from reference TRBV2 and TRBJ1-4, the complete variable domain reads EPEVTQTPSHQVTQMGQEVILRCVPISNHLYFYWYRQILGQKVEFLVSFYNNEISEKSEIFDDQFSVERPDGSNFTLKIRSTKLEDSAMYFCASRGNGQEKLFFGSGTQLSVL.